The source of this T cell receptor (beta chain) is a study of blood T cell repertoires in COVID-19. Here immunoSEQ multiplex PCR was the method, and the copy in TCRdb shows in-frame clones only, minus some. The sample holds about 46,000 clones, about 90% seen once. This CDR3 spans 12 amino acids. Trimming removed 4 bases at V and 8 bases at J, with 11 bases between. The germline V gene has CDR1 WSHSY and CDR2 SAAADI. This chain joins TRBV10-2 and TRBJ1-2, with D hard to call. This TCR derives from a human donor in a cohort sampled during active COVID-19. Material for sequencing was peripheral blood. CDR3 sequence (DNA): TGCGCCAGCAGTGGAGGGTTTGAAGGCTACACCTTC. This sequence encodes CASSGGFEGYTF.